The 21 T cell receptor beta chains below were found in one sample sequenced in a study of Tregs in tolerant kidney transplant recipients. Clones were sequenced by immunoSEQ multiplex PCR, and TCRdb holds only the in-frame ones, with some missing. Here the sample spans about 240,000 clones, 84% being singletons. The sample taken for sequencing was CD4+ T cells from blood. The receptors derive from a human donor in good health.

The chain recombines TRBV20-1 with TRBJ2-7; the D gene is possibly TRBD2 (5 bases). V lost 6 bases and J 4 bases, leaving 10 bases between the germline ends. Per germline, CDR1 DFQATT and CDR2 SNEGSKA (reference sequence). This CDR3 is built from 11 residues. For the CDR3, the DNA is TGCAGTGCCCATCGCGGGTACGAGCAGTACTTC. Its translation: CSAHRGYEQYF.

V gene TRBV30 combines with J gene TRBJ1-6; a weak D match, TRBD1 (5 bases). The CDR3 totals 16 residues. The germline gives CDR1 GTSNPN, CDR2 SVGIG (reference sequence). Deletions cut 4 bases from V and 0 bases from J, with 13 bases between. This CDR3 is CAWNLAGRSYNSPLHF. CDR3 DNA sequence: TGTGCCTGGAATTTGGCAGGGCGCTCCTATAATTCACCCCTCCACTTT.

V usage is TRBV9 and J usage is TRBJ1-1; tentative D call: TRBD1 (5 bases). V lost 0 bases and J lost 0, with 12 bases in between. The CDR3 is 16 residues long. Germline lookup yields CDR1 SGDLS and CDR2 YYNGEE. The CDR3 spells CASSVAAGEMNTEAFF. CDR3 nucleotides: TGTGCCAGCAGCGTAGCCGCGGGGGAAATGAACACTGAAGCTTTCTTT.

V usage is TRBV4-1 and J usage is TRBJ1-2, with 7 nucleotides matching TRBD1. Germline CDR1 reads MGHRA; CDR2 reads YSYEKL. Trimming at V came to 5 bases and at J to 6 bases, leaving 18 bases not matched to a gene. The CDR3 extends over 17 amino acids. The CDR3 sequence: CASSFGEAARGLHGYTF. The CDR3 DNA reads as TGCGCCAGCAGCTTTGGGGAGGCAGCCAGGGGGTTGCATGGCTACACCTTC.

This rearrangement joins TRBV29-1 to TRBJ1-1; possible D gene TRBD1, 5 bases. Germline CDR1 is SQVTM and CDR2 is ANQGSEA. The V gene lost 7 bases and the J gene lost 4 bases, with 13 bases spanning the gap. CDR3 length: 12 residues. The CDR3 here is CSAHQGGTEAFF. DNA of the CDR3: TGCAGCGCACACCAGGGTGGCACTGAAGCTTTCTTT. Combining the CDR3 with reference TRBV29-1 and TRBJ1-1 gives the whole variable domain SAVISQKPSRDICQRGTSLTIQCQVDSQVTMMFWYRQQPGQSLTLIATANQGSEATYESGFVIDKFPISRPNLTFSTLTVSNMSPEDSSIYLCSAHQGGTEAFFGQGTRLTVV.

Here the CDR3 reads CASSPRSRGYTEAFF. CDR3 nucleotides: TGTGCCAGCAGCCCGAGGAGCAGGGGGTACACTGAAGCTTTCTTT. The V call is TRBV7-9, the J call TRBJ1-1; 7 positions agree with TRBD1. The J segment lost 3 bases and the V segment lost 5 bases, leaving 9 bases of the junction unmatched. The germline gives CDR1 SEHNR, CDR2 FQNEAQ (reference sequence). The CDR3 consists of 15 residues.

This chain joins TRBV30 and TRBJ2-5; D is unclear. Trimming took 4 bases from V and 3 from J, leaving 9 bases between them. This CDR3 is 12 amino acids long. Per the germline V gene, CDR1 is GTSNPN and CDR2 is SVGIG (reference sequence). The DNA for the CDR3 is TGTGCCTGGACGGGTTTTAAAGAGACCCAGTACTTC. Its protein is CAWTGFKETQYF. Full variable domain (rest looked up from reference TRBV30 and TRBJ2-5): SQTIHQWPATLVQPVGSPLSLECTVEGTSNPNLYWYRQAAGRGLQLLFYSVGIGQISSEVPQNLSASRPQDRQFILSSKKLLLSDSGFYLCAWTGFKETQYFGPGTRLLVL.

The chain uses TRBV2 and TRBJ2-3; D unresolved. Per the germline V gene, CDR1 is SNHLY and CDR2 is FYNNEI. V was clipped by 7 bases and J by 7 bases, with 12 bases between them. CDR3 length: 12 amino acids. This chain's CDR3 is CASTPRLYTQYF. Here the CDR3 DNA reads TGTGCCAGCACCCCTAGACTGTATACGCAGTATTTT.

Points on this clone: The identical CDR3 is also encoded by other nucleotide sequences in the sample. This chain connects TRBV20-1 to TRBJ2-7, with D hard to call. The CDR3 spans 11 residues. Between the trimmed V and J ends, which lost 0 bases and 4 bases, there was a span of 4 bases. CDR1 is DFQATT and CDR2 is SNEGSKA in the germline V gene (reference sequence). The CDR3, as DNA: TGCAGTGCTAGAGACTATTACGAGCAGTACTTC. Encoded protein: CSARDYYEQYF.

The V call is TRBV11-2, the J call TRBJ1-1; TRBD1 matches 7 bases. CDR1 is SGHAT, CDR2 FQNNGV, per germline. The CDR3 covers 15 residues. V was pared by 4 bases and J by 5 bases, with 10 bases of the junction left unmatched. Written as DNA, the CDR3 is TGTGCCAGCAGCTCCTCTCAGGGGGAAAGGACTGAAGCTTTCTTT. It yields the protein CASSSSQGERTEAFF.

CDR3 coding DNA: TGTGCCATCAGGGACTTCACAGGGGGACCCGGCTACGAGCAGTACTTC. This gives the protein CAIRDFTGGPGYEQYF. This rearrangement joins TRBV10-3 to TRBJ2-7; 8 bases match TRBD1. V lost 6 bases, J lost 3 bases, and 13 bases stayed unmatched. Looked up from germline, CDR1 is ENHRY and CDR2 is SYGVKD. CDR3 length: 16 residues.

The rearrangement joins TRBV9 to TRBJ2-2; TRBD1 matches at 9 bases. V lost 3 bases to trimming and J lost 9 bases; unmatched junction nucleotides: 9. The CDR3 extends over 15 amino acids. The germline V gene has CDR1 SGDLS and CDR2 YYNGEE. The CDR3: CASSGGTGNSRELFF. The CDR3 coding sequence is TGTGCCAGCAGCGGCGGGACAGGGAATTCCCGGGAGCTGTTTTTT.

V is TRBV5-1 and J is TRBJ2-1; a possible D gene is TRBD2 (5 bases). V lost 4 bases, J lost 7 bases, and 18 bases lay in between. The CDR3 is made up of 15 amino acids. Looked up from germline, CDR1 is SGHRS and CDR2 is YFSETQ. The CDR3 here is CASSPTVGSGNEQFF. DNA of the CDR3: TGCGCCAGCAGCCCGACGGTCGGTTCGGGGAATGAGCAGTTCTTC.

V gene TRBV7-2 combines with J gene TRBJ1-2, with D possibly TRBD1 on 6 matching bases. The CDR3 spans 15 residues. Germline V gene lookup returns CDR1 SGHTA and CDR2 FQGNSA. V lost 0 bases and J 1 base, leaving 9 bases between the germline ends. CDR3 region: CASSLAGGDNYGYTF. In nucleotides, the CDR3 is TGTGCCAGCAGCTTAGCCGGGGGCGATAACTATGGCTACACCTTC.

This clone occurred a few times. CDR3 sequence (DNA): TGTGCCAGCTCACCACGTCAGGGGAGTAAATACTCGAACACCGGGGAGCTGTTTTTT. The encoded protein is CASSPRQGSKYSNTGELFF. The chain combines TRBV18 with TRBJ2-2; tentative D call: TRBD1 (6 bases). The CDR3 length is 19 residues. Germline loops: CDR1 KGHSH, CDR2 LQKENI. V was pared by 1 base and J by 0 bases, with 18 bases between.

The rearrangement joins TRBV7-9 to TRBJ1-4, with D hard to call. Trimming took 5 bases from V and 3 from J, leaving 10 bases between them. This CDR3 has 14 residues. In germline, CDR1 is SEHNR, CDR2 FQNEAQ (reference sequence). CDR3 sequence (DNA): TGTGCCAGCAGCCGGGAAAGAGCTAATGAAAAACTGTTTTTT. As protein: CASSRERANEKLFF.

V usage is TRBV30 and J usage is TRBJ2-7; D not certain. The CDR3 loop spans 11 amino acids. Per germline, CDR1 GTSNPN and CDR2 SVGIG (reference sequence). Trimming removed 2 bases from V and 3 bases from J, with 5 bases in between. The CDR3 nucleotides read TGTGCCTGGAGTCCCCTCTACGAGCAGTACTTC. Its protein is CAWSPLYEQYF.

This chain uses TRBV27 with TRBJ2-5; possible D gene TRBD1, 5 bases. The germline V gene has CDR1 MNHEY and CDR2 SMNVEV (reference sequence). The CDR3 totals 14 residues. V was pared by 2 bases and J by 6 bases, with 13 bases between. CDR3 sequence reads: CASSLMAGWKTQYF. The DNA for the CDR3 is TGTGCCAGCAGTTTAATGGCAGGGTGGAAGACCCAGTACTTC.

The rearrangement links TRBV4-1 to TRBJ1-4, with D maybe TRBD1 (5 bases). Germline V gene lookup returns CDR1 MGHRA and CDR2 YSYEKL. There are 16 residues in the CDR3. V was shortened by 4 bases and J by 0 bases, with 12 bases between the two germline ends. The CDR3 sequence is CASSRGRAATNEKLFF. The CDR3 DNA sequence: TGCGCCAGCAGCCGGGGCCGGGCGGCAACTAATGAAAAACTGTTTTTT.

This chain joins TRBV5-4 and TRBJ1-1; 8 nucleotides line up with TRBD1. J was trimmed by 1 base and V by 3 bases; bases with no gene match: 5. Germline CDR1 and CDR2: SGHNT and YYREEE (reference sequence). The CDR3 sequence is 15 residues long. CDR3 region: CASSSRGLPNTEAFF. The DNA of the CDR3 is TGTGCCAGCAGCTCCAGGGGGCTGCCGAACACTGAAGCTTTCTTT.

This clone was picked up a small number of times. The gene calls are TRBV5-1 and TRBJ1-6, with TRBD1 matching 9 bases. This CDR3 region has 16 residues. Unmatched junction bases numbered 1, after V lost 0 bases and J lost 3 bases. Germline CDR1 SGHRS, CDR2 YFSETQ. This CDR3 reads CASSLGQGVYNSPLHF. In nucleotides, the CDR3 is TGCGCCAGCAGCTTGGGACAGGGGGTCTATAATTCACCCCTCCACTTT.